These T cell receptor beta chains were read from a single sample in a study of blood T cell repertoires in COVID-19. The data were produced by immunoSEQ multiplex PCR, yet TCRdb's version contains in-frame clones alone and is incomplete. The table records 85,000 to 110,000 clones, roughly nine tenths of them present only once. The sample was peripheral blood. The receptors shown here come from a woman of 80 years or more in a cohort sampled during active COVID-19. Each CDR3 is given with its conserved first and last residue. The D gene is left open where the match is weak. Clone size, where shown, is once, few, many, or a class for clones that have expanded.

few | TRBD2 | TRBJ2-3 | TRBV2 | TGTGCCAGCTGCGGGAGGGAGGGCGCAGATACGCAGTATTTT | CASCGREGADTQYF
- | TRBD2 | TRBJ2-1 | TRBV6-1 | TGTGCCAGCAGTGAAGGACTAGCGGGTTACTCCTACAATGAGCAGTTCTTC | CASSEGLAGYSYNEQFF
once | - | TRBJ2-4 | TRBV5-5 | TGTGCCAGCAGCTACGACGGAGCTGGGGCCAAAAACATTCAGTACTTC | CASSYDGAGAKNIQYF
- | TRBD1 | TRBJ2-7 | TRBV3-1/TRBV3-2 | TGTGCCAGCAGCCCCTGGACAGGGGAAGGGCACGAGCAGTACTTC | CASSPWTGEGHEQYF
few | - | TRBJ2-7 | TRBV28 | TGTGCCAGCAGTTCGGGGTCCTACGAGCAGTACTTC | CASSSGSYEQYF
- | - | TRBJ2-2 | TRBV19 | TGTGCCAGTATTCGGGGTACCACCGGGGAGCTGTTTTTT | CASIRGTTGELFF
once | - | TRBJ1-1 | TRBV2 | TGTGCCAGCAGCCCTCAGGGTCCCCCAGAAGCTTTCTTT | CASSPQGPPEAFF
- | TRBD1 | TRBJ2-1 | TRBV6-5 | TGTGCCAGCAGACGCACAGGGGGCGATGAGCAGTTCTTC | CASRRTGGDEQFF
- | - | TRBJ2-1 | TRBV6-5 | TGTGCCAGCAGTTACTTGGCGGGGTACAATGAGCAGTTCTTC | CASSYLAGYNEQFF
- | TRBD2 | TRBJ2-5 | TRBV19 | TGTGCCAGTAGTCCACGGACTAGCGGGGGGCAAGAGACCCAGTACTTC | CASSPRTSGGQETQYF
- | TRBD2 | TRBJ2-1 | TRBV3-1/TRBV3-2 | TGTGCCAGCACCCCTTCGGGGGGGCACAATGAGCAGTTCTTC | CASTPSGGHNEQFF
- | - | TRBJ2-2 | TRBV27 | TGTGCCAGTTCGACAGAGAACACCGGGGAGCTGTTTTTT | CASSTENTGELFF
- | - | TRBJ1-1 | TRBV3-1/TRBV3-2 | TGTGCCAGCAGCCAAGAGGAGGGCCCGCGGACTGAAGCTTTCTTT | CASSQEEGPRTEAFF
- | - | TRBJ1-2 | TRBV19 | TGTGCCAGTAGTATTCTCTCGGCGGGACTCACGGAGAGCTACACCTTC | CASSILSAGLTESYTF
once | - | TRBJ1-5 | TRBV30 | TGTGCCTGGAAGCCCTGGGGGCTTAGCAATCAGCCCCAGCATTTT | CAWKPWGLSNQPQHF
- | - | TRBJ2-2 | TRBV6-2/TRBV6-3 | TGTGCCAGCAGTTATCTAGTCCAGCTATATACCGGGGAGCTGTTTTTT | CASSYLVQLYTGELFF
- | - | TRBJ2-6 | TRBV19 | TGTGCCAGTAGTATCTCGGGTACCCACAACTCTGGGGCCAACGTCCTGACTTTC | CASSISGTHNSGANVLTF
- | - | TRBJ2-1 | TRBV7-9 | TGTGCCAGCAGCTTAGCGGGACTGGGGGGTGAGCAGTTCTTC | CASSLAGLGGEQFF
once | - | TRBJ1-5 | TRBV27 | TGTGCCAGCGGCCTAAGGGGGGGATCCAATCAGCCCCAGCATTTT | CASGLRGGSNQPQHF
- | - | TRBJ1-2 | TRBV7-2 | TGTGCCAGCAGCTTAGGGGCCCAGACATCGAACTATGGCTACACCTTC | CASSLGAQTSNYGYTF
- | TRBD2 | TRBJ2-1 | TRBV27 | TGTGCCAGCAGTTTATTGGCCCTAGCGGGAGCGAATGAGCAGTTCTTC | CASSLLALAGANEQFF
- | TRBD2 | TRBJ2-5 | TRBV18 | TGTGCCAGCTCACCACGGGGGGGAAAGGTTCAAGAGACCCAGTACTTC | CASSPRGGKVQETQYF
- | - | TRBJ1-1 | TRBV20-1 | TGCAGTGCTAGAGGGGGCGAAGCTTTCTTT | CSARGGEAFF